This paragraph covers one T cell receptor (beta chain) sequence. The sample is drawn from a study of T cells in Graves' hyperthyroidism and ophthalmopathy. There are 11 residues in the CDR3. Looked up from germline, CDR1 is DFQATT and CDR2 is SNEGSKA (reference sequence). RNA transcripts served as the template for amplifying TCR beta CDR3 regions. HTBI primers were employed in a first-round RT-PCR of the TCR CDR3. Each CDR3 protein gets one entry after TCRdb re-called the multiplex PCR reads with MiXCR. The sample lists 530,000 or so distinct CDR3 sequences; roughly 25% were seen once. The chain joins TRBV20-1 to TRBJ2-5; a possible D gene is TRBD2 (6 bases). The sequencing sample was made of blood. This clonotype originated in a woman in her twenties or thirties with Graves' ophthalmopathy. CDR3 bases: TGCAGCCACCGGGGGAGTGAGACCCAGTACTTC. Its protein is CSHRGSETQYF.